Below, 22 T cell receptor beta chains from the same sample are listed, as sequenced in a study of CD8+ T cells in alopecia areata. Sequencing used cDNA as its template, made by extracting RNA and reverse transcribing it. Repertoires were generated with immunoSEQ multiplex PCR, while TCRdb's copy carries only in-frame clones and drops some. Among 100,000 to 130,000 clones listed, 80% to 85% were seen once. Treatment of the sample: oral pan-JAK inhibitor, 5-10 mg twice daily. The sequencing here drew on CD8+ T cells sorted from blood, taken at week 24, from a patient treated with tofacitinib. Every receptor here comes from a human donor with alopecia areata.

This rearrangement joins TRBV27 to TRBJ2-7; D is uncertain. The CDR3 runs 14 residues. Germline-derived CDR1 and CDR2 are MNHEY and SMNVEV (reference sequence). V was cut by 3 bases and J by 3 bases, with 12 bases left in between. In DNA form, the CDR3 reads TGTGCCAGCAGTTTTGGCCCCACCTACTACGAGCAGTACTTC. Translation: CASSFGPTYYEQYF.

This clone came up many times. The chain uses TRBV6-6 and TRBJ1-6; no definite D call. The CDR3 is 11 amino acids. V lost 5 bases and J 11 bases, leaving 7 bases between the germline ends. Per the germline V gene, CDR1 is MNHNY and CDR2 is SVGAGI (reference sequence). The CDR3, as DNA: TGTGCCAGCAGTAACCGGGCACCCCTCCACTTT. Translating it yields CASSNRAPLHF.

Only one count was recorded for this clone. This chain connects TRBV5-1 to TRBJ2-5, with 7 bases aligning to TRBD1. In germline, CDR1 is SGHRS, CDR2 YFSETQ. This CDR3 spans 16 amino acids. V shed 0 bases and J 5 bases; nucleotides not matched to a gene: 10. Here the CDR3 reads CASSLGQGPNGETQYF. Here the CDR3 DNA reads TGCGCCAGCAGCTTGGGACAGGGACCAAATGGGGAGACCCAGTACTTC.

This chain connects TRBV15 to TRBJ2-7, with D perhaps TRBD2 (6 bases). Per germline, CDR1 LNHNV and CDR2 YYDKDF (reference sequence). Trimming shortened V by 0 bases and J by 4 bases, and 13 bases separated the two germline ends. CDR3 length equals 15 residues. The CDR3 is CATSRDGGPLYEQYF. As DNA, the CDR3 is TGTGCCACCAGCAGAGACGGGGGTCCACTTTACGAGCAGTACTTC.

The rearrangement uses TRBV29-1 and TRBJ1-2; D not resolved. Germline V CDR1 and CDR2: SQVTM, ANQGSEA. The V end was cut by 4 bases, the J end by 7 bases, with 19 bases between. CDR3 length: 14 residues. The CDR3 here is CSVGVTTDRGGYTF. CDR3 in DNA: TGCAGCGTTGGGGTGACGACGGACCGGGGTGGCTACACCTTC. The complete variable domain, with remaining parts taken from reference TRBV29-1 and TRBJ1-2, reads SAVISQKPSRDICQRGTSLTIQCQVDSQVTMMFWYRQQPGQSLTLIATANQGSEATYESGFVIDKFPISRPNLTFSTLTVSNMSPEDSSIYLCSVGVTTDRGGYTFGSGTRLTVV.

This chain uses TRBV27 with TRBJ1-2; D remains ambiguous. Per the germline V gene, CDR1 is MNHEY and CDR2 is SMNVEV (reference sequence). The CDR3 contains 14 residues. V lost 5 bases and J lost 11, with 21 bases in between. This CDR3 is CASSQYSLEGQYTF. Written as DNA, the CDR3 is TGTGCCAGCAGTCAATATAGTCTCGAGGGCCAGTACACCTTC.

The chain carries TRBV4-1 and TRBJ2-1; D may be TRBD1 (6 bases). Trimming took off 0 bases at V and 2 bases at J, with 11 bases between the two ends. Per the germline V gene, CDR1 is MGHRA and CDR2 is YSYEKL. The CDR3 sequence is 16 residues long. CDR3 loop: CASSQDPGQTYNEQFF. The CDR3 nucleotides read TGCGCCAGCAGCCAAGATCCGGGACAAACCTACAATGAGCAGTTCTTC.

The chain employs TRBV5-6 and TRBJ2-7; 12 positions match TRBD1. V trimming: 0 bases; J trimming: 5 bases; junction bases outside the gene matches: 6. The CDR3 length is 16 residues. CDR1 is SGHDT, CDR2 YYEEEE, per germline. The CDR3 spells CASSLELGQGAHEQYF. Here the CDR3 DNA reads TGTGCCAGCAGCTTGGAGCTGGGACAGGGGGCCCACGAGCAGTACTTC.

The V gene is TRBV29-1, the J gene TRBJ2-3; the D gene is possibly TRBD2 (6 bases). V lost 2 bases and J lost 0, with 18 bases in between. The V gene's germline CDR1 is SQVTM and CDR2 ANQGSEA. This CDR3 comprises 17 residues. The CDR3 here is CSVELVNRESSTDTQYF. The CDR3 nucleotides are TGCAGCGTTGAACTCGTAAATCGGGAGTCTAGCACAGATACGCAGTATTTT.

This clone has a single count. The chain recombines TRBV7-9 with TRBJ1-1, with a weak D call TRBD1 (6 bases). CDR1 SEHNR and CDR2 FQNEAQ come from the germline V gene (reference sequence). The CDR3 loop spans 17 amino acids. With 0 bases removed from V and 3 bases from J, the gap between germline ends came to 17 bases. The CDR3 nucleotides are TGTGCCAGCAGCTTAGCTCTCGGACAGCTAGGGGACACTGAAGCTTTCTTT. The encoded protein is CASSLALGQLGDTEAFF.

The chain recombines TRBV4-1 with TRBJ2-3, with TRBD2 identical over 8 bases. Trimming removed 1 base from V and 0 bases from J; junction bases left unmatched: 0. This CDR3 is built from 15 residues. CDR1 MGHRA and CDR2 YSYEKL come from the germline V gene. For the CDR3, the DNA is TGCGCCAGCAGCCAAGTAGCGGGGAGCACAGATACGCAGTATTTT. Its protein product is CASSQVAGSTDTQYF.

This clone was counted between two and nine times. The gene calls are TRBV18 and TRBJ2-5, with unresolved D. This CDR3 contains 14 residues. The V gene lost 1 base and the J gene lost 7 bases, with 13 bases spanning the gap. Germline-derived CDR1 and CDR2 are KGHSH and LQKENI. The CDR3 is CASSPQDLEGTQYF. The CDR3 DNA follows: TGTGCCAGCTCACCACAAGACCTGGAAGGGACCCAGTACTTC.

This chain connects TRBV9 to TRBJ2-1; D tentatively reads TRBD1 or TRBD2 (5 bases each). CDR1 and CDR2 from the germline V gene are SGDLS and YYNGEE. The CDR3 is made up of 15 amino acids. V dropped 3 bases and J dropped 4 bases, with 14 bases sitting between them. As DNA, the CDR3 is TGTGCCAGCAGCGCCACCGGGACCGTATACAATGAGCAGTTCTTC. This sequence encodes CASSATGTVYNEQFF.

CDR3 sequence reads: CASSQELENEQFF. CDR3 sequence (DNA): TGCGCCAGCAGCCAAGAGTTGGAGAATGAGCAGTTCTTC. This chain connects TRBV4-1 to TRBJ2-1; D is ambiguous. CDR1 and CDR2 (germline): MGHRA, YSYEKL. The V gene lost 0 bases and the J gene lost 7 bases, with 7 bases spanning the gap. The CDR3 has 13 residues.

The genes are TRBV25-1 and TRBJ2-5; weak D call: TRBD1 (6 bases). Germline V gene lookup returns CDR1 MGHDK and CDR2 SYGVNS. The CDR3 totals 14 residues. Trimming pared 3 bases from V and 2 bases from J, leaving 10 bases between. The DNA for the CDR3 is TGTGCCAGCAGTGACAGGGGACGACAAGAGACCCAGTACTTC. This codes for CASSDRGRQETQYF.

This sequence joins TRBV7-9 and TRBJ2-1; 9 bases agree with TRBD1. The V and J ends lost 5 bases and 2 bases, in that order; junction bases with no gene match: 1. The V gene's germline CDR1 is SEHNR and CDR2 FQNEAQ (reference sequence). This CDR3 contains 14 residues. The CDR3 DNA sequence: TGTGCCAGCAGCGGACAGGGGCCCTACAATGAGCAGTTCTTC. Its protein is CASSGQGPYNEQFF.

The rearrangement uses TRBV27 and TRBJ2-7, with D perhaps matching TRBD2 (5 bases). CDR3 length: 13 amino acids. CDR1 MNHEY and CDR2 SMNVEV come from the germline V gene (reference sequence). Trimming left V 5 bases short and J 3 bases short, with 11 bases between. The CDR3 reads CASSRGIDYEQYF. The DNA of the CDR3 is TGTGCCAGCAGTAGAGGGATCGACTACGAGCAGTACTTC.

The table lists this clone with a few counts. V gene TRBV29-1 combines with J gene TRBJ1-1; D might be TRBD1 (5 bases). CDR3 length: 12 amino acids. Germline V gives CDR1 SQVTM, CDR2 ANQGSEA. The V and J ends lost 3 bases and 5 bases respectively, with 10 bases between them. The CDR3 sequence: CSVETEGTEAFF. The CDR3 region has the DNA TGCAGCGTTGAGACCGAGGGGACTGAAGCTTTCTTT.

The chain combines TRBV29-1 with TRBJ1-1; the D gene is possibly TRBD1 (6 bases). Trimming stripped 7 bases from V and 0 bases from J, with 9 bases between. The CDR3 length is 12 residues. Germline V lookup: CDR1 SQVTM, CDR2 ANQGSEA. CDR3 protein: CSAWTVNTEAFF. The CDR3 nucleotides are TGCAGCGCCTGGACAGTGAACACTGAAGCTTTCTTT.

The chain has TRBV21-1 and TRBJ1-1. TRBV21-1 is a listed pseudogene. The CDR3 is made up of 13 amino acids. This CDR3 reads CAGCSSMNTEAFF. In DNA, the CDR3 is TGTGCGGGGTGTTCATCGATGAACACTGAAGCTTTCTTT.

This clone was detected only once. V gene TRBV29-1 combines with J gene TRBJ1-5; 8 bases line up with TRBD1. The CDR3 runs 15 residues. Germline CDR1 SQVTM, CDR2 ANQGSEA. V shed 6 bases, J shed 6 bases, and the junction held 13 bases outside the gene matches. Written as DNA, the CDR3 is TGCAGCGTGGACCCGGACAGGGTAGGGTCTCAGCCCCAGCATTTT. Translating it yields CSVDPDRVGSQPQHF.

V and J are TRBV27 and TRBJ2-7, with D possibly being TRBD1 or TRBD2 (6 bases each). CDR3 length equals 14 residues. V was clipped by 6 bases and J by 7 bases, with 19 bases between them. Germline values: CDR1 MNHEY, CDR2 SMNVEV (reference sequence). The CDR3 coding sequence is TGTGCCAGCAGACTGGTCGGGGGCTTACGGGAGCAGTACTTC. Protein: CASRLVGGLREQYF.